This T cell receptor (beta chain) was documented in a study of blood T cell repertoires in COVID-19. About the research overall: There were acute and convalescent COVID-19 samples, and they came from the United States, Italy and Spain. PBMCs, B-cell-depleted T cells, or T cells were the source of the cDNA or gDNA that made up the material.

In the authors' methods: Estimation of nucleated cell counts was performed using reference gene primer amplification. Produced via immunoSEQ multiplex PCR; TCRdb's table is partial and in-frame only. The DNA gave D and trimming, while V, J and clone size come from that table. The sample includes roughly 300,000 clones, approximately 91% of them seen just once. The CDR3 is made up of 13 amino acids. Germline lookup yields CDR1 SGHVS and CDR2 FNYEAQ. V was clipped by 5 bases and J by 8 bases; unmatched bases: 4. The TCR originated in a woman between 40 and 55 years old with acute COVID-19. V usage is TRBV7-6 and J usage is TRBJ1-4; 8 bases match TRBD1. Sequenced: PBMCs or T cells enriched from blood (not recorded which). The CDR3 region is CASSTGGLEKLFF. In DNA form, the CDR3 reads TGTGCCAGCAGCACAGGGGGTTTGGAAAAACTGTTTTTT. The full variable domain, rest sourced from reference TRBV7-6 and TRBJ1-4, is GAGVSQSPRYKVTKRGQDVALRCDPISGHVSLYWYRQALGQGPEFLTYFNYEAQQDKSGLPNDRFSAERPEGSISTLTIQRTEQRDSAMYRCASSTGGLEKLFFGSGTQLSVL.